This T cell receptor (beta chain) was sequenced during a study of blood T cell repertoires in COVID-19. For the study at large: Italy, Spain and the United States were the sources of the convalescent and acute COVID-19 samples.

Using immunoSEQ multiplex PCR, the repertoire was profiled, and TCRdb retains in-frame clones only, with some absent. The sample carries 360,000 or so clones, approximately 89% recorded once. In germline, CDR1 is SGHRS, CDR2 YFSETQ. V lost 2 bases and J lost 8, with 13 bases in between. The CDR3 totals 13 residues. Seattle-derived patients entered the study during active infection and were followed longitudinally. The chain is built from TRBV5-1 and TRBJ1-1; D is perhaps TRBD1 (6 bases). This sequence originates from a woman aged 55-70 years with COVID-19, enrolled during active disease. The sample taken for sequencing was peripheral blood. The CDR3: CASSFGSGAEAFF. The CDR3 DNA is TGCGCCAGCAGCTTCGGGTCAGGGGCAGAAGCTTTCTTT.